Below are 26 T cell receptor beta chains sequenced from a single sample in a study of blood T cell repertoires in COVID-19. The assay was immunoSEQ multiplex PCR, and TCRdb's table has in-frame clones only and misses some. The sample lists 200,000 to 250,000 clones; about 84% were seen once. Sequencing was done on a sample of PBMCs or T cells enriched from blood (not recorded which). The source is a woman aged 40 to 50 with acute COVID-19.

CDR3 nucleotide sequence: TGTGCCAGCAGTTGGACTAGCGGGCCGGCGGCAGATACGCAGTATTTT. This sequence encodes CASSWTSGPAADTQYF. The chain combines TRBV6-2 or TRBV6-3 with TRBJ2-3, with 11 bases aligning to TRBD2. CDR1 and CDR2 from the germline V gene are MNHEY and SVGEGT. This CDR3 region has 16 residues. V trimming: 4 bases; J trimming: 4 bases; junction bases outside the gene matches: 7.

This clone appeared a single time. This CDR3 is CASSTDGDYEQYF. CDR3 in DNA: TGTGCCAGCAGTACCGACGGAGACTACGAGCAGTACTTC. The gene calls are TRBV6-2 or TRBV6-3 and TRBJ2-7; no clear D. Trimming pared 5 bases from V and 3 bases from J, leaving 11 bases between. The CDR3 covers 13 residues. From germline, CDR1 is MNHEY and CDR2 SVGEGT.

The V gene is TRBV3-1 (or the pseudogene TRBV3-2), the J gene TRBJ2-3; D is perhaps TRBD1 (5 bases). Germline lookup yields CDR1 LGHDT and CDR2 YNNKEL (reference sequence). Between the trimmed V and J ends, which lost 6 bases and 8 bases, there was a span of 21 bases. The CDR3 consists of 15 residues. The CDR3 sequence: CASRGLQGPTSTQYF. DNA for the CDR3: TGTGCCAGCAGGGGGTTGCAGGGCCCTACCAGTACGCAGTATTTT.

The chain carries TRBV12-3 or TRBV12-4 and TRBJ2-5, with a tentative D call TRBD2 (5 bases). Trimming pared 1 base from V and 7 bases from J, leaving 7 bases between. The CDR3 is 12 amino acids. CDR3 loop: CASSLGGGTQYF. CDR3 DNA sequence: TGTGCCAGCAGTTTAGGAGGAGGGACCCAGTACTTC.

CDR3: CAWTRNSGNTGELFF. The CDR3 region has the DNA TGTGCCTGGACACGTAATAGCGGGAACACCGGGGAGCTGTTTTTT. V usage is TRBV30 and J usage is TRBJ2-2; D possibly corresponds to TRBD2 (6 bases). Trimming stripped 4 bases from V and 1 base from J, with 13 bases between. The CDR3 has 15 residues. Germline CDR1 and CDR2: GTSNPN and SVGIG (reference sequence).

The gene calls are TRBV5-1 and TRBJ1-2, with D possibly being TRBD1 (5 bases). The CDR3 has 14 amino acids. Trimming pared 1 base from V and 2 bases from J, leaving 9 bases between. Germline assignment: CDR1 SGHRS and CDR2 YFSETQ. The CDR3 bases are TGCGCCAGCAGCTTGACACAGGCCAACTATGGCTACACCTTC. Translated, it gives CASSLTQANYGYTF.

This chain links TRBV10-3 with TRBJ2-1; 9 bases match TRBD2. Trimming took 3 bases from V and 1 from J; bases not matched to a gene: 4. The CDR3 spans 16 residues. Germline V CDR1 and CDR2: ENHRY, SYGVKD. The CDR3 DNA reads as TGTGCCATCAGTGAAAATGCGGGGGGGTCCTACAATGAGCAGTTCTTC. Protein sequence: CAISENAGGSYNEQFF.

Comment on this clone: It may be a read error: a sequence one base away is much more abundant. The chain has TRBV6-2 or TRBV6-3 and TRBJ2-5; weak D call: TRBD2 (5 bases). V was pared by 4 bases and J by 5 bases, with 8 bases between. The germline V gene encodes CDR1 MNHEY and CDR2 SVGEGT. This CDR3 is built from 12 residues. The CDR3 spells CASSLRRETQYF. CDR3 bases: TGTGCCAGCAGTTTGCGGAGGGAGACCCAGTACTTC.

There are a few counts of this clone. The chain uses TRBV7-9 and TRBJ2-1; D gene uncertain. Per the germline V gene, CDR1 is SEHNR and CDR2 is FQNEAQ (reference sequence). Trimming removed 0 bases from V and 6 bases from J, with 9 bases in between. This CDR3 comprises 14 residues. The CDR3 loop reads CASSLAGSVNEQFF. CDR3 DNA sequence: TGTGCCAGCAGCTTAGCCGGAAGCGTCAATGAGCAGTTCTTC.

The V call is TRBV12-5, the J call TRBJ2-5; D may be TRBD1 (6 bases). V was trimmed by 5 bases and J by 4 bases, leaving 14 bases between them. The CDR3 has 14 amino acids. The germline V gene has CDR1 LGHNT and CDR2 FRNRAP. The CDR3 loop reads CASGDGRGVETQYF. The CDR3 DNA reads TGTGCTAGTGGTGACGGCAGGGGCGTAGAGACCCAGTACTTC.

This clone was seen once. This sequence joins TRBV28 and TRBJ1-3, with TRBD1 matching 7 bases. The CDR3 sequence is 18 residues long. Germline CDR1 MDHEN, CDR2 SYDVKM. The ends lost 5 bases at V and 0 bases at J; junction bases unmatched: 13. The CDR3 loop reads CASSPGGQAINSGNTIYF. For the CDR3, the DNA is TGTGCCAGCAGTCCCGGTGGACAGGCGATAAACTCTGGAAACACCATATATTTT.

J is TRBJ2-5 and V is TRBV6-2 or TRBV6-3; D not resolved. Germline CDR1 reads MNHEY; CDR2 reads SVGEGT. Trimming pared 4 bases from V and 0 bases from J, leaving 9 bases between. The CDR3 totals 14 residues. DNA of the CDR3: TGTGCCAGCAGTTTTCCAGACTACCAAGAGACCCAGTACTTC. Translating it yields CASSFPDYQETQYF.

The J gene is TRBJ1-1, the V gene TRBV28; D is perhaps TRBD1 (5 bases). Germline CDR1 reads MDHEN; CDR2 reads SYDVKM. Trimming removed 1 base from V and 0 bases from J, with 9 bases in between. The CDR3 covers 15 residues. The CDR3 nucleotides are TGTGCCAGCAGTTTATTTGGACACTTGAACACTGAAGCTTTCTTT. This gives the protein CASSLFGHLNTEAFF.

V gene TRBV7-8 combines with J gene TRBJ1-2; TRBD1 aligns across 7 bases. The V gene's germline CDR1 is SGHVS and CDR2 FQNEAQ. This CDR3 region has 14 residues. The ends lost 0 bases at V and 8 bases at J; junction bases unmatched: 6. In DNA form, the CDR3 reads TGTGCCAGCAGCTTAGCGCGAAGGGGGCAAGGCTACACCTTC. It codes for CASSLARRGQGYTF.

CDR3 amino acids: CASSRIGTGKGEQYF. DNA of the CDR3: TGCGCCAGCAGCCGCATAGGGACAGGGAAAGGTGAGCAGTACTTC. V usage is TRBV5-1 and J usage is TRBJ2-7; 9 bases are shared with TRBD1. The J segment lost 7 bases and the V segment lost 4 bases, leaving 12 bases of the junction unmatched. From germline, CDR1 is SGHRS and CDR2 YFSETQ. The CDR3 covers 15 residues.

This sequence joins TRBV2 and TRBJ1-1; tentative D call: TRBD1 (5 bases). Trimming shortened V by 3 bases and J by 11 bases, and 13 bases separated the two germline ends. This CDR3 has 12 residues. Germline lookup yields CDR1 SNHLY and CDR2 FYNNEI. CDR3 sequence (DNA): TGTGCCAGCAGTGATAGACAGACGGTGGCTTTCTTT. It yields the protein CASSDRQTVAFF.

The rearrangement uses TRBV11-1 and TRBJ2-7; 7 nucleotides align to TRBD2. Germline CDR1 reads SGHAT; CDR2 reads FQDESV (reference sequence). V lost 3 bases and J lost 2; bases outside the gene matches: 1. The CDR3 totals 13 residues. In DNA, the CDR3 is TGTGCCAGCAGCTTCGCGGGGGCCTACGAGCAGTACTTC. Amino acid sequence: CASSFAGAYEQYF.

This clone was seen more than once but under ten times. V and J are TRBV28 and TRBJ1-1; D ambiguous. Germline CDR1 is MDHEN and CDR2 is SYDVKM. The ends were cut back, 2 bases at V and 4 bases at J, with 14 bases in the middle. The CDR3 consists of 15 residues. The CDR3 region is CASSLIAARFTEAFF. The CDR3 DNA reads TGTGCCAGCAGTTTAATCGCAGCGAGGTTCACTGAAGCTTTCTTT.

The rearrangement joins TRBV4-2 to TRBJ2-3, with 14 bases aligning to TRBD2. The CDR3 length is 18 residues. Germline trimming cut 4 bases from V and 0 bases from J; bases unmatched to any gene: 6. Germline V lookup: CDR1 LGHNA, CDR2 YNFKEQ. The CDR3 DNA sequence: TGTGCCAGCAGCCCCGGACTAGCGGGGGGCCCTAGCACAGATACGCAGTATTTT. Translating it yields CASSPGLAGGPSTDTQYF.

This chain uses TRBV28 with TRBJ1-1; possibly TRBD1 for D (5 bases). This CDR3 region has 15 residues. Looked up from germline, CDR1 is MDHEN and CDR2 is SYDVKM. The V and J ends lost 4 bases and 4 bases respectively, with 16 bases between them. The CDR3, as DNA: TGTGCCAGCAGTTCTCAGGGAGGGAGAAGCACTGAAGCTTTCTTT. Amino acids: CASSSQGGRSTEAFF.

DNA for the CDR3: TGTGCCAGCAGCCGGACTAGAGCGAACACCGGGGAGCTGTTTTTT. It translates to CASSRTRANTGELFF. The chain combines TRBV11-1 with TRBJ2-2; 7 bases align to TRBD2. V trimming: 5 bases; J trimming: 0 bases; junction bases outside the gene matches: 3. Germline CDR1 is SGHAT and CDR2 is FQDESV (reference sequence). The CDR3 spans 15 residues. Combining the CDR3 with reference TRBV11-1 and TRBJ2-2 gives the whole variable domain EAEVAQSPRYKITEKSQAVAFWCDPISGHATLYWYRQILGQGPELLVQFQDESVVDDSQLPKDRFSAERLKGVDSTLKIQPAELGDSAMYLCASSRTRANTGELFFGEGSRLTVL.

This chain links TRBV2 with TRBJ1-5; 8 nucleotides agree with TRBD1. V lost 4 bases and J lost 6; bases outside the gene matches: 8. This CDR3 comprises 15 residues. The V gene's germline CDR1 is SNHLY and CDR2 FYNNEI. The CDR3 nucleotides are TGTGCCAGCAGTGGCGGCAGGGGGCTGAGTCAGCCCCAGCATTTT. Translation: CASSGGRGLSQPQHF.

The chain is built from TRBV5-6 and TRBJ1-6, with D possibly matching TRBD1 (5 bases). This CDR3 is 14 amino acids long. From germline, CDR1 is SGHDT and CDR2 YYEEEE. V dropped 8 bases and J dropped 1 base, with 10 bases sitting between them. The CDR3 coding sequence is TGTGCCAGTGCAGGGAGGTCCTATAATTCACCCCTCCACTTT. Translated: CASAGRSYNSPLHF.

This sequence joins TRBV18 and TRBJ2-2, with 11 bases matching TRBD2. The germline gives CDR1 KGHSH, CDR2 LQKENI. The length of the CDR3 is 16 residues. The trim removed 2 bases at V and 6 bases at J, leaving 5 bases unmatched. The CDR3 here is CASSPVAGGPAGELFF. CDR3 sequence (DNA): TGTGCCAGCTCACCAGTAGCGGGAGGGCCGGCCGGGGAGCTGTTTTTT.

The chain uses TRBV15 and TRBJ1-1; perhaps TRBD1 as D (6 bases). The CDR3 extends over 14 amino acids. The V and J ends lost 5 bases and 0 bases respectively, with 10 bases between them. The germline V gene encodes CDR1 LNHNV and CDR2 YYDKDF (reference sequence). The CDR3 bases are TGTGCCACCAGCTTAGGGACACTGAACACTGAAGCTTTCTTT. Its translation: CATSLGTLNTEAFF.

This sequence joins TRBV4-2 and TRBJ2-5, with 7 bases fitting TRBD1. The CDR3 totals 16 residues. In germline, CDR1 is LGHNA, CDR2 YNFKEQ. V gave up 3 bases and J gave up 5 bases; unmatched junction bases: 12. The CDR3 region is CASSQVGQAEGETQYF. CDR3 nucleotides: TGTGCCAGCAGCCAGGTAGGACAGGCCGAAGGGGAGACCCAGTACTTC.